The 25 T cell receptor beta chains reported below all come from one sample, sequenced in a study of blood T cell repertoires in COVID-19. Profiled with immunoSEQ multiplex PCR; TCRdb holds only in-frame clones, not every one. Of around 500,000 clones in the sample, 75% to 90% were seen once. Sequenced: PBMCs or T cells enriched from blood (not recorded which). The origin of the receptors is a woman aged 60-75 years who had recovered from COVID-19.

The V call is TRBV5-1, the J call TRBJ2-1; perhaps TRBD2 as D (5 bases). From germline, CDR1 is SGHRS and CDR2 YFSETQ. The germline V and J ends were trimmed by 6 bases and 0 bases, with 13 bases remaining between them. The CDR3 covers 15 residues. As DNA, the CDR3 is TGCGCCAGCACCCCAGTCGGGATCTCCTACAATGAGCAGTTCTTC. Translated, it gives CASTPVGISYNEQFF.

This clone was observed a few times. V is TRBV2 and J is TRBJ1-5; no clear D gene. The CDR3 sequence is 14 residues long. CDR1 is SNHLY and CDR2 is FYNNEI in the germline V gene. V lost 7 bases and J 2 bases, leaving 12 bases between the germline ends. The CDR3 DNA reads TGTGCCAGCACCTCGGGGAGGGGCAATCAGCCCCAGCATTTT. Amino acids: CASTSGRGNQPQHF.

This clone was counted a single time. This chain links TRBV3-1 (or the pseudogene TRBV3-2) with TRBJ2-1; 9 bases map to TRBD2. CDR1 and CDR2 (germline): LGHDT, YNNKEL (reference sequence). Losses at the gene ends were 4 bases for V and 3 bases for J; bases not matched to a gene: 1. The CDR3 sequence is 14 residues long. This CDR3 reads CASSPAGGYNEQFF. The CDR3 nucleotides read TGTGCCAGCAGCCCAGCGGGGGGCTACAATGAGCAGTTCTTC.

The CDR3 DNA reads as TGTGCCAGCTCCCACAGGGGTTCACCCCTCCACTTT. Encoded protein: CASSHRGSPLHF. The V gene is TRBV18, the J gene TRBJ1-6; 7 bases line up with TRBD1. The CDR3 length is 12 residues. After removal of 6 bases from V and 9 bases from J, the junction contained 2 bases not matched to a gene. CDR1 is KGHSH and CDR2 is LQKENI in the germline V gene.

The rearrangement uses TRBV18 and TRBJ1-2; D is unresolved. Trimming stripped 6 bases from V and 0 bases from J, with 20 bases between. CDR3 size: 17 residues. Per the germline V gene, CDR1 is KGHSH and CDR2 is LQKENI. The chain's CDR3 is CASSLSSIRVSNYGYTF. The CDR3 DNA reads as TGTGCCAGCTCCCTCTCCAGTATCCGGGTCTCTAACTATGGCTACACCTTC.

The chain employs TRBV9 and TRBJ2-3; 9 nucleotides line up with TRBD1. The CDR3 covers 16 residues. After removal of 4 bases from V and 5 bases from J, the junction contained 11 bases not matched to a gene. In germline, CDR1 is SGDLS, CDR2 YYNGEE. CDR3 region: CASSPWDREELDTQYF. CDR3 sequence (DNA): TGTGCCAGCAGCCCTTGGGACAGGGAGGAGTTAGATACGCAGTATTTT.

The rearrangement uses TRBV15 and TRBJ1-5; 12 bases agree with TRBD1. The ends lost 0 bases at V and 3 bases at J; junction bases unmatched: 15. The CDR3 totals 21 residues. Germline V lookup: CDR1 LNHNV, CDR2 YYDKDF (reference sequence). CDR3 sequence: CATSRDRTGDRGRGDNQPQHF. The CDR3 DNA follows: TGTGCCACCAGCAGAGATAGGACGGGGGACAGGGGGCGCGGTGACAATCAGCCCCAGCATTTT.

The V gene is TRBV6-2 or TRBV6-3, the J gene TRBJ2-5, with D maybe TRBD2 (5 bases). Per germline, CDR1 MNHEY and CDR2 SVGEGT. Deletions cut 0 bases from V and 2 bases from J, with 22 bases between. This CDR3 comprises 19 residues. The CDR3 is CASSYSTTKGTSPQETQYF. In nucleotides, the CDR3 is TGTGCCAGCAGTTACTCGACAACTAAAGGCACTAGTCCTCAAGAGACCCAGTACTTC.

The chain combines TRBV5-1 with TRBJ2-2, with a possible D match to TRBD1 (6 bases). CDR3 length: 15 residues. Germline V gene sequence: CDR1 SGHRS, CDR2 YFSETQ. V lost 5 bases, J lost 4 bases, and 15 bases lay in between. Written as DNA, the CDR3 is TGCGCCAGCAGGGTCGTCCCAGGGGTCACCGGGGAGCTGTTTTTT. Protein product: CASRVVPGVTGELFF.

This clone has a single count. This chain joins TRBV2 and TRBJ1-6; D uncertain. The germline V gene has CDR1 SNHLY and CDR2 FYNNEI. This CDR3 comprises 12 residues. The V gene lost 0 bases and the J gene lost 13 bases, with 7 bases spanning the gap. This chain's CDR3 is CASSEAPGPLHF. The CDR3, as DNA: TGTGCCAGCAGTGAAGCGCCAGGCCCCCTCCACTTT.

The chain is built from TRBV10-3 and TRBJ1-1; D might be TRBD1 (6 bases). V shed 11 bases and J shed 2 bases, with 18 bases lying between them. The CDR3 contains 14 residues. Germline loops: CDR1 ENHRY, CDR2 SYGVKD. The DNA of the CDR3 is TGTGCCGTCGAGCCCGGGACACCAAACACTGAAGCTTTCTTT. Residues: CAVEPGTPNTEAFF.

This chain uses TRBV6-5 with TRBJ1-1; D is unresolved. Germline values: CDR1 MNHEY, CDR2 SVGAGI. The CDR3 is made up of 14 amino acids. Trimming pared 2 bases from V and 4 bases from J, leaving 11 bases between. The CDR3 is CASSYREASTEAFF. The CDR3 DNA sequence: TGTGCCAGCAGTTACCGAGAGGCGTCCACTGAAGCTTTCTTT.

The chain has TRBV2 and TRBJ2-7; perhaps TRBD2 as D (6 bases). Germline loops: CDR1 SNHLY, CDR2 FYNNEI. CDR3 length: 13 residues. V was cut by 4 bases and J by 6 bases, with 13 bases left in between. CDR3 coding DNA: TGTGCCAGCAGTGTCGGGGGTTCAATCGAGCAGTACTTC. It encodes CASSVGGSIEQYF. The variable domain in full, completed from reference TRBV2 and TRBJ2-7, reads EPEVTQTPSHQVTQMGQEVILRCVPISNHLYFYWYRQILGQKVEFLVSFYNNEISEKSEIFDDQFSVERPDGSNFTLKIRSTKLEDSAMYFCASSVGGSIEQYFGPGTRLTVT.

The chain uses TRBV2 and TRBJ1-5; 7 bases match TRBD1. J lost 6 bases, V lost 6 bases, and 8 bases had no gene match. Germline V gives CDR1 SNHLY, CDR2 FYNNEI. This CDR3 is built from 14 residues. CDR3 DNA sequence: TGTGCCAGCAGATTACAGGGGTGGGGTCAGCCCCAGCATTTT. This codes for CASRLQGWGQPQHF.

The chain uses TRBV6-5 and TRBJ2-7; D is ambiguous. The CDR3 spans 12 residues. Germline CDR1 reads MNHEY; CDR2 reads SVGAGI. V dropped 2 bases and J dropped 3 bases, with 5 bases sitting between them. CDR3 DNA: TGTGCCAGCAGTTACCCGGGCTACGAGCAGTACTTC. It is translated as CASSYPGYEQYF.

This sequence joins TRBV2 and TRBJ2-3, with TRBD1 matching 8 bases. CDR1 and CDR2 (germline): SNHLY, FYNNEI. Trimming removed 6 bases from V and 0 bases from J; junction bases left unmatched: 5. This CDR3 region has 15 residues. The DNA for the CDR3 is TGTGCCAGCAGGGCCGGACAGGGCAGCACAGATACGCAGTATTTT. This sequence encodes CASRAGQGSTDTQYF.

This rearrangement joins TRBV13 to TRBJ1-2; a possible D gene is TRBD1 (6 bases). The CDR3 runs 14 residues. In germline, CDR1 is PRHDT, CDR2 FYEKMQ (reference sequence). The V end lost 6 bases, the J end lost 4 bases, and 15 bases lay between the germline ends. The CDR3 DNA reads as TGTGCCAGCAGTTTTCGACAGGACCCCTATGGCTACACCTTC. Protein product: CASSFRQDPYGYTF.

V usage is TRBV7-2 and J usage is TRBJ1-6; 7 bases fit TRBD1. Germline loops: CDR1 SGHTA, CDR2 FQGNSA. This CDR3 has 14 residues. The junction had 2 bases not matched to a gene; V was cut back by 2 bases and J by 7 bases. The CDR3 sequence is CASSLQTGNSPLHF. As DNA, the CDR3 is TGTGCCAGCAGCTTACAGACAGGGAATTCACCCCTCCACTTT. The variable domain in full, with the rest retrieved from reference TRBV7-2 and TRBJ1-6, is GAGVSQSPSNKVTEKGKDVELRCDPISGHTALYWYRQSLGQGLEFLIYFQGNSAPDKSGLPSDRFSAERTGGSVSTLTIQRTQQEDSAVYLCASSLQTGNSPLHFGNGTRLTVT.

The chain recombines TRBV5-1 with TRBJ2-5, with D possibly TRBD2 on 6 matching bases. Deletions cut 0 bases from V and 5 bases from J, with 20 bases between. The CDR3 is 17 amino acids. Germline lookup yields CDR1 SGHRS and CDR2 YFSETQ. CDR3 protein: CASSLGGTLVVPETQYF. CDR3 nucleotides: TGCGCCAGCAGCTTGGGGGGGACTTTAGTGGTCCCGGAGACCCAGTACTTC. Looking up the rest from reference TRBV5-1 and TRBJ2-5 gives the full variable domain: KAGVTQTPRYLIKTRGQQVTLSCSPISGHRSVSWYQQTPGQGLQFLFEYFSETQRNKGNFPGRFSGRQFSNSRSEMNVSTLELGDSALYLCASSLGGTLVVPETQYFGPGTRLLVL.

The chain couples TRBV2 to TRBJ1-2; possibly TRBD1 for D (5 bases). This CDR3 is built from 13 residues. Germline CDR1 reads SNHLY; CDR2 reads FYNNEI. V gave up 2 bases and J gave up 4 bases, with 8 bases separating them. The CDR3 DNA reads TGTGCCAGCAGTGAATCAGGGCGCTATGGCTACACCTTC. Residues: CASSESGRYGYTF. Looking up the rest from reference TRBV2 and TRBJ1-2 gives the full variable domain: EPEVTQTPSHQVTQMGQEVILRCVPISNHLYFYWYRQILGQKVEFLVSFYNNEISEKSEIFDDQFSVERPDGSNFTLKIRSTKLEDSAMYFCASSESGRYGYTFGSGTRLTVV.

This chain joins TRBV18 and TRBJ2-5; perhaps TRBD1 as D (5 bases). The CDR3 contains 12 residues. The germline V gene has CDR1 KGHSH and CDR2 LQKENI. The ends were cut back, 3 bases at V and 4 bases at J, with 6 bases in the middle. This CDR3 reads CASSPQGETQYF. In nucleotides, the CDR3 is TGTGCCAGCTCACCCCAGGGAGAGACCCAGTACTTC.

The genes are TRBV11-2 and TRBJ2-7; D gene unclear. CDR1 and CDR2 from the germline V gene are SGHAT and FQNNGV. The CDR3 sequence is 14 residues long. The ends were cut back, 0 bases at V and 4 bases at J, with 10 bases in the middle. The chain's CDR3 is CASSLDYLSYEQYV. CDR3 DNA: TGTGCCAGCAGCTTAGATTATCTAAGTTACGAGCAGTACGTC.

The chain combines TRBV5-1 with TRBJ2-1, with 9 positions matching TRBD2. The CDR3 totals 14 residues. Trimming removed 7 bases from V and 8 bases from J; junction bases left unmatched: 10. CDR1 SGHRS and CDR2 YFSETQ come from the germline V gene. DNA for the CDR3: TGCGCCAGCGCCCCGGGCGGGGGGGAGGATGAGCAGTTCTTC. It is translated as CASAPGGGEDEQFF.

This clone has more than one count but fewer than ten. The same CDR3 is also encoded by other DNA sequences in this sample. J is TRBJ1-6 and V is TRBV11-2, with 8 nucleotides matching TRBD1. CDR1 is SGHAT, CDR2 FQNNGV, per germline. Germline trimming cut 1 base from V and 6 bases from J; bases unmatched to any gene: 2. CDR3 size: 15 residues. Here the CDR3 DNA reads TGTGCCAGCAGCTTAGTAGGACAGGGTAATTCACCCCTCCACTTT. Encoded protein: CASSLVGQGNSPLHF. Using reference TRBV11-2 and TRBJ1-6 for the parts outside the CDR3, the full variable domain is EAGVAQSPRYKIIEKRQSVAFWCNPISGHATLYWYQQILGQGPKLLIQFQNNGVVDDSQLPKDRFSAERLKGVDSTLKIQPAKLEDSAVYLCASSLVGQGNSPLHFGNGTRLTVT.

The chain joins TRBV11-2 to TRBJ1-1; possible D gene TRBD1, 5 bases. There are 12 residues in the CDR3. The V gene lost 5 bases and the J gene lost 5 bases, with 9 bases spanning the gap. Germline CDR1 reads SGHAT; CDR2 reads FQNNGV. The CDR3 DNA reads TGTGCCAGCAGCAACGGGGGGACTGAAGCTTTCTTT. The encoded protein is CASSNGGTEAFF. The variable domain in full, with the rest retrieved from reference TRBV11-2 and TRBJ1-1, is EAGVAQSPRYKIIEKRQSVAFWCNPISGHATLYWYQQILGQGPKLLIQFQNNGVVDDSQLPKDRFSAERLKGVDSTLKIQPAKLEDSAVYLCASSNGGTEAFFGQGTRLTVV.